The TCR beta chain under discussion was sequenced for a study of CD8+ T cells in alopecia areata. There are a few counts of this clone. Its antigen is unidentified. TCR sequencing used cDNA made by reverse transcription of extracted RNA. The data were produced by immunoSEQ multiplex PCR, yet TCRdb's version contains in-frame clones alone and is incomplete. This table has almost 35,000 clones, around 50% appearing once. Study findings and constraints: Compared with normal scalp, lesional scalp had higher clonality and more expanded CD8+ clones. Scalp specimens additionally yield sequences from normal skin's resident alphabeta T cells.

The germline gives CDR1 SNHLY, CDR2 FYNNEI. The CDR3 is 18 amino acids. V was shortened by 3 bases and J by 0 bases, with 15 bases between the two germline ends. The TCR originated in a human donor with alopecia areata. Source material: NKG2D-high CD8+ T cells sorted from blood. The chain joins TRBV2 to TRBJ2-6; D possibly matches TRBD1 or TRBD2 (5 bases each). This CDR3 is CASSEMRGAPSGANVLTF. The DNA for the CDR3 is TGTGCCAGCAGTGAGATGAGGGGCGCCCCCTCTGGGGCCAACGTCCTGACTTTC.